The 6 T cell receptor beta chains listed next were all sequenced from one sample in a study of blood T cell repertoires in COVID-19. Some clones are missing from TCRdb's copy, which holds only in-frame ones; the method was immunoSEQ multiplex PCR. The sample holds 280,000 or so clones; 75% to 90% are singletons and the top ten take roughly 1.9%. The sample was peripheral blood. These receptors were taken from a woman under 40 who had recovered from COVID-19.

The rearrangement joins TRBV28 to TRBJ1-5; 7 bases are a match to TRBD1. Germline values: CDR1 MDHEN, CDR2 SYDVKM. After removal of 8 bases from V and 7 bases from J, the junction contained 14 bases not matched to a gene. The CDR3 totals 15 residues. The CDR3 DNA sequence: TGTGCCAGCCAGGTCCGACAGGGCGGAGGACAGCCCCAGCATTTT. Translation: CASQVRQGGGQPQHF. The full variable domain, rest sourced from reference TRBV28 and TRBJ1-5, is DVKVTQSSRYLVKRTGEKVFLECVQDMDHENMFWYRQDPGLGLRLIYFSYDVKMKEKGDIPEGYSVSREKKERFSLILESASTNQTSMYLCASQVRQGGGQPQHFGDGTRLSIL.

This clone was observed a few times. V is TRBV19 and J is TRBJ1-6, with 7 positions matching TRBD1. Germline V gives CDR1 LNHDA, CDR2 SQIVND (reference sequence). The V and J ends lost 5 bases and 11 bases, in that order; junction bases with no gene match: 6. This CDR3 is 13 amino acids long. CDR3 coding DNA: TGTGCCAGTAGTGCTAACAGGGGAACACCCCTCCACTTT. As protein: CASSANRGTPLHF.

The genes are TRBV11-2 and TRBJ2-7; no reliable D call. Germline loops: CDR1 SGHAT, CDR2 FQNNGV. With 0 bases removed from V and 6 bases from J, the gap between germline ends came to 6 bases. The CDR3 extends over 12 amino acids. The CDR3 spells CASSLDRAEQYF. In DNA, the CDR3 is TGTGCCAGCAGCTTAGACCGAGCCGAGCAGTACTTC.

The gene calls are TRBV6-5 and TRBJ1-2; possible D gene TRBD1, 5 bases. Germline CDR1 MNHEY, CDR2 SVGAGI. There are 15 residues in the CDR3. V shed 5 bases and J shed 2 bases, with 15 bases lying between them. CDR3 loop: CASSPRQAGNYGYTF. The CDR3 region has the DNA TGTGCCAGCAGTCCTCGTCAGGCAGGGAACTATGGCTACACCTTC.

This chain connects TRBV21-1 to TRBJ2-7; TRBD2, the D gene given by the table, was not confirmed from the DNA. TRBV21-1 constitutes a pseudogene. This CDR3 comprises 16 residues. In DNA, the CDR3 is TGTGCCAGCAGCCCTCCCGGAGGACTCCTAACCTACGAGCAGTACTTC. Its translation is CASSPPGGLLTYEQYF.

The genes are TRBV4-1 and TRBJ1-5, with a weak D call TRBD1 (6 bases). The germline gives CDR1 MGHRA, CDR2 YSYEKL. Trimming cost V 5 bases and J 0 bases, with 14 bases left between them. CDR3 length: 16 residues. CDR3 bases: TGCGCCAGCAGCGTCCAGGGGCCATATAGCAATCAGCCCCAGCATTTT. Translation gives CASSVQGPYSNQPQHF.